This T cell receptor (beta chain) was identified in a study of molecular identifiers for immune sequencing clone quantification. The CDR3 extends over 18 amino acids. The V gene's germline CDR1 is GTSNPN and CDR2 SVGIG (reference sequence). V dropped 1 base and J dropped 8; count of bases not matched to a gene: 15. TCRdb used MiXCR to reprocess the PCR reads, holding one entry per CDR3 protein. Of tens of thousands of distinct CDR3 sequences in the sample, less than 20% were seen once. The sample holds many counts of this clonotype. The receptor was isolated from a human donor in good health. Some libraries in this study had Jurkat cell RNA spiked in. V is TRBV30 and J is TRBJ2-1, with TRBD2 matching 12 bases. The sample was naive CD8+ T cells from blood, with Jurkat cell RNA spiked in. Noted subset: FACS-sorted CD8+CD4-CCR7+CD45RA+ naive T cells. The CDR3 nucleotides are TGTGCCTGGAGTGAAGGACTAGCGGGAAGAACGCTATGGGATGAGCAGTTCTTC. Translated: CAWSEGLAGRTLWDEQFF. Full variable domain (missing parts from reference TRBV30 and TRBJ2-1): SQTIHQWPATLVQPVGSPLSLECTVEGTSNPNLYWYRQAAGRGLQLLFYSVGIGQISSEVPQNLSASRPQDRQFILSSKKLLLSDSGFYLCAWSEGLAGRTLWDEQFFGPGTRLTVL.